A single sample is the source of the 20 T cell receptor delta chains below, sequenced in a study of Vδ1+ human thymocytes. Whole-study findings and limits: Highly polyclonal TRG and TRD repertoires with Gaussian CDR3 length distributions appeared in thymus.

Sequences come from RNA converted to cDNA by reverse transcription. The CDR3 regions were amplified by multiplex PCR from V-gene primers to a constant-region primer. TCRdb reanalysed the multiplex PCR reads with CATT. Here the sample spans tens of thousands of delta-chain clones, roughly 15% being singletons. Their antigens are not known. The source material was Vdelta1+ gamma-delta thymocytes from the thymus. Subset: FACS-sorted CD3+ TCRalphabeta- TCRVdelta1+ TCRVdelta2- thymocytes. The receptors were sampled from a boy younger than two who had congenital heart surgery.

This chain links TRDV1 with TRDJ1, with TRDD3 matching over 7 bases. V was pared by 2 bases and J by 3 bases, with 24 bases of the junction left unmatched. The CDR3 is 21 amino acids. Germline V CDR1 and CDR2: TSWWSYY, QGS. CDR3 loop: CALGESLPRPGGGMRADKLIF. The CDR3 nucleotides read TGTGCTCTTGGGGAATCACTACCCCGTCCTGGCGGGGGGATGCGTGCCGATAAACTCATCTTT.

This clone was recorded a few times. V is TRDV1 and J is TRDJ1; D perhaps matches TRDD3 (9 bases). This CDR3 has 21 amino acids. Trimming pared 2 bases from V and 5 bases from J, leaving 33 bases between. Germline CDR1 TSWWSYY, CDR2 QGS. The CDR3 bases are TGTGCTCTTGGGGAATGTCGGGCTTCCTACCTGGGATGGGGGATAGGGGATAAACTCATCTTT. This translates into CALGECRASYLGWGIGDKLIF.

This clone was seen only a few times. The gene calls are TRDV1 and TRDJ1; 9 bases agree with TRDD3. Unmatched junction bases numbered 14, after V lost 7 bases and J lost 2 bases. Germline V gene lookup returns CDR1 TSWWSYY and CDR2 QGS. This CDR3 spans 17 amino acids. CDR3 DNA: TGTGCTCTTGAACGGGCTACGGTGGGGGATATAACCGATAAACTCATCTTT. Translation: CALERATVGDITDKLIF.

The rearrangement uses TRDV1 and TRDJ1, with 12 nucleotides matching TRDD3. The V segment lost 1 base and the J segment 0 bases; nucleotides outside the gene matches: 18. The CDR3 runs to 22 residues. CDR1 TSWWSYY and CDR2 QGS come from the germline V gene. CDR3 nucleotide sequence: TGTGCTCTTGGGGAACGCATAAGAAATTCCCTGGGGGATACGGAATACACCGATAAACTCATCTTT. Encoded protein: CALGERIRNSLGDTEYTDKLIF.

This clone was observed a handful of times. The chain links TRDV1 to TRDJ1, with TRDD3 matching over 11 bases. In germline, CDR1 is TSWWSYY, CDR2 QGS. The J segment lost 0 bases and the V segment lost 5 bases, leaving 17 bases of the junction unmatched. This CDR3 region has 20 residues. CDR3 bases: TGTGCTCTTGGGATTAATCGACAGTACTGGGGGATAAACCACACCGATAAACTCATCTTT. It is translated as CALGINRQYWGINHTDKLIF.

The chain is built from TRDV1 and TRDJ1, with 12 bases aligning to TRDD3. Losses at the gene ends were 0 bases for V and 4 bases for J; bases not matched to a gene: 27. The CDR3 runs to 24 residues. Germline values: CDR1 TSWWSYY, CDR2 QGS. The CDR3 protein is CALGELELFPTPISGGYARDKLIF. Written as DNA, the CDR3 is TGTGCTCTTGGGGAACTTGAATTATTTCCTACCCCGATCTCTGGGGGATACGCACGCGATAAACTCATCTTT.

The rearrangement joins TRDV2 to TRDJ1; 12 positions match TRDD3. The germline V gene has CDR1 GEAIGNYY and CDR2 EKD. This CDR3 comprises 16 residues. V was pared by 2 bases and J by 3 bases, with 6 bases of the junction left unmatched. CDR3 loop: CACDRRWGIRSDKLIF. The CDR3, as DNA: TGTGCCTGTGACAGGCGCTGGGGGATACGCTCCGATAAACTCATCTTT.

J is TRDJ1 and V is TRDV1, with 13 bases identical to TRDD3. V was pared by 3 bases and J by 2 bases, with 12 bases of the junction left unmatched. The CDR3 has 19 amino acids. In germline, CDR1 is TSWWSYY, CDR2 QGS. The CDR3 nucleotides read TGTGCTCTTGGGGACCCTTTAGCCCTACTGGGGGATACGACCGATAAACTCATCTTT. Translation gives CALGDPLALLGDTTDKLIF.

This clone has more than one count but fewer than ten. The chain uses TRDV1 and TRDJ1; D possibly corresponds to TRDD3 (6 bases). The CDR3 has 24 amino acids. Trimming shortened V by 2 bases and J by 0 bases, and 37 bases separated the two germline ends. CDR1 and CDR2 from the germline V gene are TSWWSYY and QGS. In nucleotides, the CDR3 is TGTGCTCTTGGGGAAAAGACCACGTTGAGGTTCCCAGTGATAGACCGGGGATACACCGATAAACTCATCTTT. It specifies CALGEKTTLRFPVIDRGYTDKLIF.

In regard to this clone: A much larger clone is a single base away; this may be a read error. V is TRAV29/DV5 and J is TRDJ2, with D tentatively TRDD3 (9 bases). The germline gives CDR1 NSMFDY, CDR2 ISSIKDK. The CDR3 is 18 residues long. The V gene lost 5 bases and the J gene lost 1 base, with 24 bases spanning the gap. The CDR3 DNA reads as TGTGCAGCTCTTCCTACTGGGGGACATGGGCTTTTGACAGCACAACTCTTCTTT. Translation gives CAALPTGGHGLLTAQLFF.

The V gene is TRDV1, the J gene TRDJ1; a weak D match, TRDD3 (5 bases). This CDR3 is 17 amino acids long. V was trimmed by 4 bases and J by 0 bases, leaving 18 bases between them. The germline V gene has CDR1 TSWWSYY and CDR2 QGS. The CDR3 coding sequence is TGTGCTCTTGGGGTCCGGGGGTTAGCTCCTTACACCGATAAACTCATCTTT. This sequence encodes CALGVRGLAPYTDKLIF.

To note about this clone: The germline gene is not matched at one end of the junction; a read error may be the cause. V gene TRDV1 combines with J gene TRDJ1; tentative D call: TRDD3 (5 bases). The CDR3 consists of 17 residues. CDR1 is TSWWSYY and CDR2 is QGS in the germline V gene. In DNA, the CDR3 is TGTGCTCTTGGGGAACTTCTGGCACTGGCGTGGGCCGATAAGCTCATCTTT. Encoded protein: CALGELLALAWADKLIF.

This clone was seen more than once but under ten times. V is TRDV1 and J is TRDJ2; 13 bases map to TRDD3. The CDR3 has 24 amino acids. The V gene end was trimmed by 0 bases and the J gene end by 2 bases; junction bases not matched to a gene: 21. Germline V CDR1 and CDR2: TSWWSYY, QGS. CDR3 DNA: TGTGCTCTTGGGGAACTTCTTCCTACCACTACTACTGGGGGATACGCTAGATTGACAGCACAACTCTTCTTT. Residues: CALGELLPTTTTGGYARLTAQLFF.

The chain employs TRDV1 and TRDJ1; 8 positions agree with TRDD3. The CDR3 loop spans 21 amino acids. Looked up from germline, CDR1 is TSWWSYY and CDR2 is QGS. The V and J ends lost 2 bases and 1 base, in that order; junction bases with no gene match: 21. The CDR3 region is CALGENPRLRSTGGPTDKLIF. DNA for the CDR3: TGTGCTCTTGGGGAAAACCCCCGCCTACGTAGTACTGGGGGCCCCACCGATAAACTCATCTTT.

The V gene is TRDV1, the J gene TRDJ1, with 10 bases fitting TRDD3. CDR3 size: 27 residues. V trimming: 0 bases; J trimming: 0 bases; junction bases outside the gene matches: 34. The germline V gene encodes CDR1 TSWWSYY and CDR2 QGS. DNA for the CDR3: TGTGCTCTTGGGGAACTATTGTCTTCCTACGAGACGAACTCCACTGGGGGATCAAATAAGTACACCGATAAACTCATCTTT. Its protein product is CALGELLSSYETNSTGGSNKYTDKLIF.

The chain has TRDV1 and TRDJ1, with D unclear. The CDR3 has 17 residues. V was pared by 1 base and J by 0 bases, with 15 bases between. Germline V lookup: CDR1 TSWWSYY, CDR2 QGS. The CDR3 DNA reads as TGTGCTCTTGGGGAACGTCGGGTACTCGGGTACACCGATAAACTCATCTTT. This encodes CALGERRVLGYTDKLIF.

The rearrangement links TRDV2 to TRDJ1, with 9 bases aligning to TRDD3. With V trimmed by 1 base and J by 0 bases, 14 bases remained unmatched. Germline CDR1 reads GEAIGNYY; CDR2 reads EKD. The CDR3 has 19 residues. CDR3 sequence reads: CACDTDNCTGGGHTDKLIF. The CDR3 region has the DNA TGTGCCTGTGACACGGATAACTGTACTGGGGGAGGCCACACCGATAAACTCATCTTT.

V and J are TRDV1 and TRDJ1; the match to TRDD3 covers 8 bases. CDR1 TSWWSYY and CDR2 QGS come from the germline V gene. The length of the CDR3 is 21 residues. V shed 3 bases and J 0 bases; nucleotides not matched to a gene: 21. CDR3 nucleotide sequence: TGTGCTCTTGGGGACCCTGAATTTTACTTCTTGGGGGATGCGTACACCGATAAACTCATCTTT. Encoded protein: CALGDPEFYFLGDAYTDKLIF.

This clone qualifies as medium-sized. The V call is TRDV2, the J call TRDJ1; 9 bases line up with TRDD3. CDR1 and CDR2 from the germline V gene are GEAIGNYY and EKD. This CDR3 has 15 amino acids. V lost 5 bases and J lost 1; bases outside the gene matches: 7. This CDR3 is CACVRGYGSTDKLIF. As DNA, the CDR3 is TGTGCCTGTGTACGGGGATACGGTAGCACCGATAAACTCATCTTT.

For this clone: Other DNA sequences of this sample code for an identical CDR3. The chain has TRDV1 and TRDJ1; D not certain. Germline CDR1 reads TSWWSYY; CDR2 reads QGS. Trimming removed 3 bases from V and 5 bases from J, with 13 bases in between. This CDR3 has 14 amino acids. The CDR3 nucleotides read TGTGCTCTTGGGGAGGGCTACCCTGGTGATAAACTCATCTTT. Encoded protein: CALGEGYPGDKLIF.